This T cell receptor (beta chain) is drawn from a study of metastatic and nonmetastatic thyroid tumors. About the study: Repertoire data that came from the blood and tumor or nodule tissue of malignant and benign thyroid patients were compared. Overall study results and limits: Malignant thyroid tumors reportedly had TCR beta diversity that was significantly higher than in benign nodules, in blood and tumor.

The V segment lost 7 bases and the J segment 0 bases; nucleotides outside the gene matches: 12. The CDR3 loop spans 18 amino acids. Germline loops: CDR1 MNHNY, CDR2 SVGAGI (reference sequence). Every patient was untreated before thyroid surgery. Concerning this clone: Its antigen remains unknown.

In the original processing: Clinicopathological groups of papillary thyroid cancer showed CDR3 differences that were used to build a distant-metastasis classifier. MiXCR re-clonotyped the PCR reads for TCRdb. The V and J calls and clone size come from TCRdb's table, not from the authors' own analysis. The data contain 31,000 or so clones, just under 30% of them singletons. Sequencing was carried out using blood. The receptor was derived from a female donor with papillary thyroid cancer or a benign thyroid nodule (not recorded which). Some clones in this sample may be carry-over from other donors' samples. The chain has TRBV6-6 and TRBJ2-2, with 9 nucleotides matching TRBD1. CDR3 protein: CASIRITGGAANTGELFF. DNA of the CDR3: TGTGCCAGCATCCGAATTACAGGGGGCGCTGCGAACACCGGGGAGCTGTTTTTT.